The rows below give T cell receptor beta chains drawn from one sample of a study of blood T cell repertoires in COVID-19. This table comes from immunoSEQ multiplex PCR, and its TCRdb copy is limited to in-frame clones, with some not included. The sample lists hundreds of thousands of clones, over 80% seen once, with 1.5% to 2% in the top ten. The sequencing input was PBMCs or T cells enriched from blood (not recorded which). All receptors come from a woman aged 18-29 years who had recovered from COVID-19. CDR3s include the opening cysteine and the closing phenylalanine or tryptophan. The order of the fields is J gene, clone size, V gene, D gene, CDR3 DNA, CDR3 protein. The D gene is left open where the match is weak. Only part of the rows carry a size: once, few, many, or a class if the clone is expanded.

TRBJ2-1,.,TRBV7-7,.,TGTGCTAGCAGCTTAGGAGGGATCGATGAGCAGTTCTTC,CASSLGGIDEQFF
TRBJ2-7,.,TRBV19,.,TGTGCCAGTAGTATAGATCTATTGACAGAGATTGGCTACGAGCAGTACTTC,CASSIDLLTEIGYEQYF
TRBJ1-2,once,TRBV7-8,TRBD1,TGTGCCAGCAGCTTAGCGCTAACAGGGGGATCGTATGGCTACACCTTC,CASSLALTGGSYGYTF
TRBJ2-7,.,TRBV6-2/TRBV6-3,.,TGTGCCAGCAGTTCAGGCGGGGCCTCCTACGAGCAGTACTTC,CASSSGGASYEQYF
TRBJ2-3,.,TRBV11-2,TRBD2,TGTGCCAGCAGCCCCGGACTAGCGGGGGCCACAGATACGCAGTATTTT,CASSPGLAGATDTQYF
TRBJ1-2,.,TRBV2,TRBD1,TGTGCCAGCAGTCTCATGGGACAGGGAGGGGGCTACACCTTC,CASSLMGQGGGYTF
TRBJ2-1,.,TRBV19,.,TGTGCCAGTAGTACTAGCGAGGTCTACAATGAGCAGTTCTTC,CASSTSEVYNEQFF
TRBJ2-7,.,TRBV5-1,TRBD2,TGCGCCAGCAGCTATAGCGGGAGCGGAAACGAGCAGTACTTC,CASSYSGSGNEQYF
TRBJ1-1,.,TRBV5-8,TRBD1,TGTGCCAGCAGCTTTGAGGGGGCTTTTCGTTTAGGCACTGAAGCTTTCTTT,CASSFEGAFRLGTEAFF
TRBJ1-2,.,TRBV7-3,.,TGTGCCAGCAGCCCGGGGGGTTTCGGATATGGCTACACCTTC,CASSPGGFGYGYTF
TRBJ1-4,.,TRBV7-8,.,TGTGCCAGCAACTACGGGGGTATAACAACTAATGAAAAACTGTTTTTT,CASNYGGITTNEKLFF
TRBJ1-2,.,TRBV3-1/TRBV3-2,.,TGTGCCAGCAGCCAGACGGGAAGGATCTATGGCTACACCTTC,CASSQTGRIYGYTF
TRBJ1-1,.,TRBV28,.,TGTGCCAGCAGTTTTCAGGACACGTTCGGCACTGAAGCTTTCTTT,CASSFQDTFGTEAFF
TRBJ1-2,once,TRBV7-2,.,TGTGCCAGCAGCTTAGGTTCTTATGGCTACACCTTC,CASSLGSYGYTF
TRBJ1-2,.,TRBV30,.,TGTGCCTGGAGTGTATCCTACAGAGAAACTAACTATGGCTACACCTTC,CAWSVSYRETNYGYTF
TRBJ1-2,.,TRBV24-1,.,TGTGCCACCAGTGATTTGCTGGGCTACACCTTC,CATSDLLGYTF
TRBJ1-2,.,TRBV2,.,TGTGCCAGCAGCCCAGAGCACAGGGTCTATGGCTACACCTTC,CASSPEHRVYGYTF
TRBJ1-1,once,TRBV19,.,TGTGCCAGTAGTATAGCGGTCGGAGCTTTCTTT,CASSIAVGAFF
TRBJ2-7,.,TRBV14,.,TGTGCCAGCAGCCGGCGGTCTGGCCCCTACGAGCAGTACTTC,CASSRRSGPYEQYF
TRBJ1-2,.,TRBV21-1,.,TGTGCCAGCAGGGGACAGGGAGCTGATGGTGGCTACACCTTC,CASRGQGADGGYTF
TRBJ1-2,.,TRBV11-2,.,TGTGCCAGCAGCTTAGGAAGTCGGTCCTATGGCTACACCTTC,CASSLGSRSYGYTF
TRBJ2-7,.,TRBV2,.,TGTGCCAGCCGACAGGTCTCCTACGAGCAGTACTTC,CASRQVSYEQYF
TRBJ2-2,.,TRBV18,.,TGTGCCAGCTCACCACCCCTGACCGGGGAGCTGTTTTTT,CASSPPLTGELFF
TRBJ1-2,.,TRBV9,.,TGTGCCAGCAGCGTATCTCACCGGGTCACGCCCGCTTTTAACTATGGCTACACCTTC,CASSVSHRVTPAFNYGYTF
TRBJ2-2,.,TRBV18,.,TGTGCCAGCTCATCGTCGGTAACCGGGGAGCTGTTTTTT,CASSSSVTGELFF
TRBJ1-4,.,TRBV5-1,TRBD1,TGCGCCAGCAGCTCCGGACAGGCCTTAAATGAAAAACTGTTTTTT,CASSSGQALNEKLFF
TRBJ2-7,.,TRBV19,.,TGTGCCAGTAGACAGGGAGGGTCGACCGAGCAGTACTTC,CASRQGGSTEQYF
TRBJ1-5,.,TRBV21-1,.,TGTGCCAGCAGCAAAGTTGGAGGGTGGGACAGGAGCAATCAGCCCCAGCATTTT,CASSKVGGWDRSNQPQHF
TRBJ2-1,.,TRBV2,.,TGTGCCAGCAGTGAAGGACTGCAAAGTTACAATGAGCAGTTCTTC,CASSEGLQSYNEQFF
TRBJ1-2,.,TRBV24-1,TRBD1,TGTGCCACCAGTGACTACCCGGAGGCAGGGGGCAACTATGGCTACACCTTC,CATSDYPEAGGNYGYTF
TRBJ2-3,once,TRBV7-9,.,TGTGCCAGCAGCGAATCGAGAGATACGCAGTATTTT,CASSESRDTQYF
TRBJ1-3,.,TRBV4-1,.,TGCGCCAGCAGCCCCTACCCCGGGACAGGAAACACCATATATTTT,CASSPYPGTGNTIYF
TRBJ1-2,.,TRBV6-4,.,TGTGCCAGCAGTAGTACCTCAGGGATTTCCGTCTATGGCTACACCTTC,CASSSTSGISVYGYTF
TRBJ2-7,.,TRBV19,TRBD2,TGTGCCAGTAGTCAAGCCCTAGCGGGTTCCTACGAGCAGTACTTC,CASSQALAGSYEQYF
TRBJ2-2,.,TRBV18,.,TGTGCCAGCTCTCTCTCGAACGGACGGGAAAGGGAGCTGTTTTTT,CASSLSNGRERELFF
TRBJ1-2,.,TRBV19,TRBD1,TGTGCCAGTAGATTCATGGCAGGGGGAGGTTATGGCTACACCTTC,CASRFMAGGGYGYTF
TRBJ2-1,.,TRBV12-5,.,TGTGCTAGTGGCCTCGGACAGCCAGGCGTAGATGAGCAGTTCTTC,CASGLGQPGVDEQFF
TRBJ1-1,.,TRBV6-5,TRBD1,TGTGCCAGCAGGGAGGGGGCATGGGGAAGCACTGAAGCTTTCTTT,CASREGAWGSTEAFF
TRBJ2-7,.,TRBV19,.,TGTGCCAGAAGTGAATCCGGGAGAGGCGCCTACGAGCAGTACTTC,CARSESGRGAYEQYF
TRBJ1-2,.,TRBV6-5,.,TGTGCCAGCAGCCCCTTGACTCTAGGAGGCTACACCTTC,CASSPLTLGGYTF
TRBJ1-4,.,TRBV15,TRBD1,TGTGCCACCAGCAGAGAGTCCGGGACAGGGGACGAAAAACTGTTTTTT,CATSRESGTGDEKLFF
TRBJ1-1,.,TRBV3-1/TRBV3-2,TRBD1,TGTGCCAGCAGCCTATCAGGGGGGACTGAAGCTTTCTTT,CASSLSGGTEAFF
TRBJ2-6,.,TRBV5-1,.,TGCGCCAGCAGCTTGGCCCCCAGCGGCTCTGGGGCCAACGTCCTGACTTTC,CASSLAPSGSGANVLTF
TRBJ1-1,.,TRBV5-1,.,TGCGCCAGCAGCTTGTTAGTGTCGGAGGGTGAAGCTTTCTTT,CASSLLVSEGEAFF
TRBJ1-1,.,TRBV7-9,.,TGTGCCAGCAGCCCGGACACGAACACTGAAGCTTTCTTT,CASSPDTNTEAFF
TRBJ1-4,.,TRBV7-9,TRBD1,TGTGCCAGCAGCCGGGGACAGGGGGCCAAAAAACTGTTTTTT,CASSRGQGAKKLFF